A selection of T cell receptor beta chains follows, all from one sample in a study of cytomegalovirus exposure and HLA in healthy donors. Sequencing was performed with immunoSEQ multiplex PCR; in TCRdb, only in-frame clones are kept and a portion is missing. The sample carries roughly 100,000 clones, 80% recorded once. Sequenced material: PBMCs. These receptors all come from a man aged 25-40 years in good health and CMV-seropositive. Both conserved end residues are part of each CDR3. A D gene is named only where the DNA matches it firmly. Expanded clones get a size class; other rows say once, few or many, or leave the size out.

j_call: TRBJ2-7
v_call: TRBV5-1
clone_size: -
d_call: -
cdr3_nt: TGCGCCAGCAGCACCGGGTGGGGAGAGGGAGAGCAGTACTTC
cdr3_aa: CASSTGWGEGEQYF

j_call: TRBJ1-2
v_call: TRBV19
clone_size: -
d_call: -
cdr3_nt: TGTGCCAGCCAGAGGTCGCTTAACTATGGCTACACCTTC
cdr3_aa: CASQRSLNYGYTF

j_call: TRBJ1-5
v_call: TRBV1
clone_size: -
d_call: -
cdr3_nt: TGCACCAGCAGCCAAGACGAAGGCGACGGGAAGGGAGGCAATCAGCCCCAGCATTTT
cdr3_aa: CTSSQDEGDGKGGNQPQHF

j_call: TRBJ2-5
v_call: TRBV30
clone_size: -
d_call: -
cdr3_nt: TGTGCCTGGAGTGTACAGGGCTTCCAAGAGACCCAGTACTTC
cdr3_aa: CAWSVQGFQETQYF

j_call: TRBJ2-1
v_call: TRBV7-2
clone_size: once
d_call: TRBD2
cdr3_nt: TGTGCCAGCAGCTTAGGACTAGCGGGTTACAATGAGCAGTTCTTC
cdr3_aa: CASSLGLAGYNEQFF

j_call: TRBJ1-3
v_call: TRBV7-9
clone_size: once
d_call: TRBD1
cdr3_nt: TGTGCCAGCAGCAGACAGGGGTATGGAAACACCATATATTTT
cdr3_aa: CASSRQGYGNTIYF

j_call: TRBJ1-1
v_call: TRBV27
clone_size: -
d_call: -
cdr3_nt: TGTGCCAGCAGGGTTCAGGCAGTCACTGAAGCTTTCTTT
cdr3_aa: CASRVQAVTEAFF

j_call: TRBJ2-7
v_call: TRBV4-1
clone_size: -
d_call: TRBD1
cdr3_nt: TGCGCCAGCAGCCAAGAGGAGACAGGGAGCTACGAGCAGTACTTC
cdr3_aa: CASSQEETGSYEQYF

j_call: TRBJ2-3
v_call: TRBV30
clone_size: -
d_call: TRBD2
cdr3_nt: TGTGCCTGGAGTGTAGGGGCTAGCGGCGGCACAGATACGCAGTATTTT
cdr3_aa: CAWSVGASGGTDTQYF

j_call: TRBJ1-6
v_call: TRBV5-4
clone_size: -
d_call: TRBD1
cdr3_nt: TGTGCCAGCAGCCGGACAGGGGGCGGTTTCTATAATTCACCCCTCCACTTT
cdr3_aa: CASSRTGGGFYNSPLHF

j_call: TRBJ2-2
v_call: TRBV7-2
clone_size: -
d_call: -
cdr3_nt: TGTGCCAGCAGCTTAACAGGGAACACCGGGGAGCTGTTTTTT
cdr3_aa: CASSLTGNTGELFF

j_call: TRBJ2-6
v_call: TRBV4-1
clone_size: -
d_call: -
cdr3_nt: TGCGCCAGCAGCTCCTGGCAGGGCTCTGGGGCCAACGTCCTGACTTTC
cdr3_aa: CASSSWQGSGANVLTF

j_call: TRBJ2-7
v_call: TRBV20-1
clone_size: -
d_call: -
cdr3_nt: TGCAGTGCTAGAGGTAATAACGAGCAGTACTTC
cdr3_aa: CSARGNNEQYF

j_call: TRBJ2-4
v_call: TRBV2
clone_size: once
d_call: -
cdr3_nt: TGTGCCAGCAATCTAGGCGGCGACAAAAACATTCAGTACTTC
cdr3_aa: CASNLGGDKNIQYF

j_call: TRBJ1-4
v_call: TRBV7-8
clone_size: -
d_call: TRBD1
cdr3_nt: TGTGCCAGCAGCTCCCCCCTAAATTGGGACAGGGGGAGAAGAACTAATGAAAAACTGTTTTTT
cdr3_aa: CASSSPLNWDRGRRTNEKLFF

j_call: TRBJ1-3
v_call: TRBV10-2
clone_size: -
d_call: -
cdr3_nt: TGCGCCAGCAGCTCTGACTCCTCTGGAAACACCATATATTTT
cdr3_aa: CASSSDSSGNTIYF

j_call: TRBJ2-7
v_call: TRBV30
clone_size: -
d_call: TRBD1
cdr3_nt: TGTGCCTGCCGGGACAGGCAGTCCTACGAGCAGTACTTC
cdr3_aa: CACRDRQSYEQYF

j_call: TRBJ2-1
v_call: TRBV7-8
clone_size: -
d_call: -
cdr3_nt: TGTGCCAGCAGCTTTAGGACTCACAATGAGCAGTTCTTC
cdr3_aa: CASSFRTHNEQFF

j_call: TRBJ2-7
v_call: TRBV27
clone_size: -
d_call: -
cdr3_nt: TGTGCCAGCACCCAGTACCGACGGGGAGGCGAGCAGTACTTC
cdr3_aa: CASTQYRRGGEQYF

j_call: TRBJ2-1
v_call: TRBV28
clone_size: once
d_call: TRBD2
cdr3_nt: TGTGCCAGCAGTTTTGCGGGGGGAAACGATGAGCAGTTCTTC
cdr3_aa: CASSFAGGNDEQFF